The source of this TCR beta chain is a study of cytomegalovirus exposure and HLA in healthy donors. Regarding the study as a whole: In an earlier analysis, productive rearrangement rates for most beta V segments clustered near 90% or 30%. Researchers reported from a later analysis that most CMV-associated TCR beta chains appeared HLA-restricted. It was confirmed in vitro that a few of the CMV-associated chains were specific for CMV antigens.

Worth noting for this clone: The antigen remains undetermined.

The CDR3 consists of 14 residues. Germline V gene sequence: CDR1 SGHDT, CDR2 YYEEEE. The V segment lost 7 bases and the J segment 6 bases; nucleotides outside the gene matches: 10. PCR was performed using 60 Vbeta and 13 Jbeta primers. Assay used: immunoSEQ multiplex PCR; TCRdb lists only in-frame clones, some missing. Among around 85,000 clones listed, approximately 69% were seen once. Specimen: PBMCs. The J gene is TRBJ2-3, the V gene TRBV5-6; 8 nucleotides line up with TRBD2. The clonotype originates from a man aged 30-40 years in good health and CMV-seropositive. The CDR3 spells CASQYREGRDTQYF. Here the CDR3 DNA reads TGTGCCAGCCAGTACCGGGAGGGCCGGGATACGCAGTATTTT.